The 5 T cell receptor beta chains presented below share a single source sample, sequenced in a study of tumor-infiltrating lymphocytes in primary liver carcinoma. Unsorted bulk tissue, about 17-34 mg of it, served as the source for co-extraction of RNA and DNA. Making TCR beta cDNA involved approximately 480 ng total RNA and a constant-region primer. Slightly modified ARM-PCR served as the procedure for the TCR beta libraries. These libraries came from three rounds of nested multiplex PCR. PCR rounds one and two used TRBV1-TRBV30 forward primers with a C-beta reverse primer for about 11 cycles each. TCRdb used MiXCR to reprocess the multiplex PCR reads, holding one entry per CDR3 protein. The repertoire holds around 78,000 distinct CDR3 sequences, with 60% to 80% as singletons. The sequenced material came from liver tumor tissue from sampling region 4. Subset indicated: tumor region T4, right-lateral pole. The receptors shown here come from an older woman with primary liver carcinoma and hepatitis B virus infection.

A note on this clonotype: A junction end diverges from the germline sequence, so it may reflect a read error. The V call is TRBV12-3 or TRBV12-4, the J call TRBJ2-1; weak D call: TRBD1 (5 bases). The CDR3 length is 13 residues. In DNA, the CDR3 is TGTGCGAGCAGCTCAGGGCTTCACAATGAGCAGTTCTTC. Residues: CASSSGLHNEQFF.

This clonotype was counted many times. The J gene is TRBJ2-1, the V gene TRBV6-2 or TRBV6-3; 10 bases are a match to TRBD2. J gave up 5 bases and V 6 bases, and 7 bases lay outside the gene matches. This CDR3 has 15 residues. Germline V CDR1 and CDR2: MNHEY, SVGEGT. The CDR3: CASRNSGRVHNEQFF. CDR3 bases: TGTGCCAGCAGAAACAGCGGGAGGGTCCACAATGAGCAGTTCTTC.

Worth noting for this clonotype: A much bigger clone sits one base away, suggesting this may be a read error. The chain recombines TRBV6-5 with TRBJ2-3, with D perhaps matching TRBD1 (5 bases). The CDR3 covers 12 residues. Germline V gene lookup returns CDR1 MNHEY and CDR2 SVGAGI. The CDR3 region has the DNA TGTGTCAGCAGCCGTAGGGGAGATACGCAGTATTTT. It translates to CVSSRRGDTQYF.

On this clonotype: The germline gene is not matched at one end of the junction; a read error may be the cause. The V and J genes are TRBV6-1 and TRBJ2-7; D possibly uses TRBD1 or TRBD2 (5 bases each). The CDR3 is 14 residues long. The germline V gene has CDR1 MNHNS and CDR2 SASEGT. DNA for the CDR3: TGTGACAGCAGTGGAGGATGGGGCTCGGACGAGCAGTACTTC. Translating gives CDSSGGWGSDEQYF.

Of note for this clonotype: The CDR3 does not close with the conserved phenylalanine or tryptophan, likely indicating a read error. The chain uses TRBV29-1 and TRBJ2-3, with a weak D call TRBD2 (6 bases). The CDR3 extends over 13 amino acids. CDR1 SQVTM and CDR2 ANQGSEA come from the germline V gene. Trimming took 7 bases from V and 4 from J, leaving 15 bases between them. CDR3 residues: CSALTREADTQYY. The CDR3 nucleotides are TGCAGCGCATTAACGCGGGAAGCAGATACGCAGTATTAT.